This T cell receptor beta chain was sequenced in a study of cytomegalovirus exposure and HLA in healthy donors. Study in general: From donors who were HLA-typed, an early data release held approximately 80 million unique TCRs. General observations from the study: In a later analysis, at a false discovery rate of 0.05, approximately 18,000 TCR beta sequences were associated with HLA alleles. In an earlier analysis, most TCR beta V segments were productive about 87% or about 30% of the time.

As to this clone: What it binds is not known.

Both 60 Vbeta primers and 13 Jbeta primers went into the PCR. Libraries were prepared by immunoSEQ multiplex PCR; TCRdb keeps only in-frame clonotypes and omits some of them. The sample lists around 130,000 clones, approximately 85% occurring once. CDR1 MNHEY and CDR2 SMNVEV come from the germline V gene (reference sequence). The CDR3 runs 17 residues. Trimming cost V 5 bases and J 5 bases; bases outside gene matches: 14. Sequencing input: PBMCs. This clonotype originated in a boy aged 10-17 years in good health and CMV-seronegative. J is TRBJ2-7 and V is TRBV27, with 11 bases lining up with TRBD1. The CDR3 bases are TGTGCCAGCAGTCCCTATCCGCGCGGACAGGGGGCCGACGAGCAGTACTTC. Translation: CASSPYPRGQGADEQYF.